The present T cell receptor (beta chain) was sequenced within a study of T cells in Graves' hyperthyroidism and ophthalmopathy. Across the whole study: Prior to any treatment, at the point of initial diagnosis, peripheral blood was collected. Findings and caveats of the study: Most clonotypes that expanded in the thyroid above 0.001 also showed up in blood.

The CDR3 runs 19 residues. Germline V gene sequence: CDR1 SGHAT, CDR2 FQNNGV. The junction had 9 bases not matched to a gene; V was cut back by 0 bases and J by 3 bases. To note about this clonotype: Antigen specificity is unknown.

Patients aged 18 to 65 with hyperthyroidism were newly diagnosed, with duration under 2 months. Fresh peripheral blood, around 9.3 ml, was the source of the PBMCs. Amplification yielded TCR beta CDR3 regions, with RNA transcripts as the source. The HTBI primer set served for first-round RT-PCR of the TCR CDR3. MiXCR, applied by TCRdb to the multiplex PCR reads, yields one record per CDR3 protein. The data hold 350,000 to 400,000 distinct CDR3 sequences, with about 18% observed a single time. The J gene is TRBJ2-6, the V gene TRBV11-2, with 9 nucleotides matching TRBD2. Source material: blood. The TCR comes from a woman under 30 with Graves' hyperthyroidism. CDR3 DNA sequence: TGTGCCAGCAGCTTAGAGGCGGGGGGGCTCTTTGTTGGGGCCAACGTCCTGACTTTC. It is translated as CASSLEAGGLFVGANVLTF.